The rows below give T cell receptor beta chains drawn from one sample of a study of cytotoxic CD8 clonotypes in ibrutinib-treated CLL. Repertoires were generated with immunoSEQ multiplex PCR, while TCRdb's copy carries only in-frame clones and drops some. In the table there are 200,000 to 250,000 clones, 60% to 75% of which are singletons. This specimen consisted of PBMCs, obtained after 24 months of ibrutinib treatment. These receptor sequences come from a human donor with chronic lymphocytic leukemia. The CDR3 runs from the conserved cysteine through the conserved F or W. A D gene is named only where the DNA matches it firmly. The size field is filled for only some rows; it gives once, few, many or a size class.

size: .; V: TRBV19; length: 13; D: .; J: TRBJ2-7; DNA: TGTGCCAGTATAGGGGGTGAAGTGTACGAGCAGTACTTC; CDR3: CASIGGEVYEQYF
size: .; V: TRBV27; length: 12; D: .; J: TRBJ2-1; DNA: TGTGCCAGCAGTTTGTCTAGCGTAGAGCAGTTCTTC; CDR3: CASSLSSVEQFF
size: few; V: TRBV4-2; length: 16; D: TRBD2; J: TRBJ2-1; DNA: TGTGCCAGCAGCCAGCCCTGGGTAGCGGGAGGTGAAGAGCAGTTCTTC; CDR3: CASSQPWVAGGEEQFF
size: .; V: TRBV5-6; length: 12; D: .; J: TRBJ1-2; DNA: TGTGCCAGCCTTGGGGTAGGGACTGGCTACACCTTC; CDR3: CASLGVGTGYTF
size: few; V: TRBV5-1; length: 15; D: TRBD2; J: TRBJ2-3; DNA: TGCGCCAGCAGCTTGGATAGCGGGAGAACAGATACGCAGTATTTT; CDR3: CASSLDSGRTDTQYF
size: few; V: TRBV29-1; length: 15; D: .; J: TRBJ1-5; DNA: TGCAGCGTAGGACTGACAGGTGATAGCAATCAGCCCCAGCATTTT; CDR3: CSVGLTGDSNQPQHF
size: .; V: TRBV10-3; length: 12; D: .; J: TRBJ1-1; DNA: TGTGCCATCAGTGAGGGGAGCCCTGAAGCTTTCTTT; CDR3: CAISEGSPEAFF
size: .; V: TRBV2; length: 13; D: .; J: TRBJ2-1; DNA: TGTGCCAGCAAAGCCCAACTCTACAATGAGCAGTTCTTC; CDR3: CASKAQLYNEQFF
size: few; V: TRBV13; length: 15; D: .; J: TRBJ2-4; DNA: TGTGCCAGCAGCCTAGACAGGGACTACAAAAACATTCAGTACTTC; CDR3: CASSLDRDYKNIQYF
size: .; V: TRBV5-1; length: 13; D: .; J: TRBJ2-1; DNA: TGCGCCAGCCACCGGTGGGAAGGAGAAGAGCAGTTCTTC; CDR3: CASHRWEGEEQFF
size: .; V: TRBV5-1; length: 16; D: TRBD2; J: TRBJ2-7; DNA: TGCGCCAGCAGCTGGGCAACTAGCGGGAGTTCCCACGAGCAGTACTTC; CDR3: CASSWATSGSSHEQYF
size: .; V: TRBV5-1; length: 15; D: .; J: TRBJ1-4; DNA: TGCGCCAGCAGCCCGAGTCCAGGACCGAATGAAAAACTGTTTTTT; CDR3: CASSPSPGPNEKLFF
size: .; V: TRBV27; length: 12; D: .; J: TRBJ2-5; DNA: TGTGCCAGCCGGGGGACCATAGAGACCCAGTACTTC; CDR3: CASRGTIETQYF
size: .; V: TRBV27; length: 15; D: .; J: TRBJ1-5; DNA: TGTGCCAGCAGTTTAATTCTCGGGTCAAATCAGCCCCAGCATTTT; CDR3: CASSLILGSNQPQHF
size: .; V: TRBV7-3; length: 13; D: .; J: TRBJ2-1; DNA: TGTGCCAGCAGCGGGTCCCTCTACAATGAGCAGTTCTTC; CDR3: CASSGSLYNEQFF
size: .; V: TRBV27; length: 15; D: TRBD1; J: TRBJ2-1; DNA: TGTGCCAGCACAACCGGGACAGGGGAGTACAATGAGCAGTTCTTC; CDR3: CASTTGTGEYNEQFF
size: .; V: TRBV2; length: 16; D: TRBD2; J: TRBJ2-1; DNA: TGTGCCAGCAGTGACGGCCGGGACTACTCCTACAATGAGCAGTTCTTC; CDR3: CASSDGRDYSYNEQFF
size: .; V: TRBV28; length: 15; D: .; J: TRBJ2-2; DNA: TGTGCCAGCAGTTCAGGGTTTCAGGTCACCGGGGAGCTGTTTTTT; CDR3: CASSSGFQVTGELFF
size: .; V: TRBV2; length: 14; D: .; J: TRBJ1-5; DNA: TGTGCCAGCAGTGAAATTGAAAGGAATCAGCCCCAGCATTTT; CDR3: CASSEIERNQPQHF
size: .; V: TRBV14; length: 13; D: .; J: TRBJ2-3; DNA: TGTGCCAGCGCCTTGAGGGGCCCAGATACGCAGTATTTT; CDR3: CASALRGPDTQYF
size: .; V: TRBV9; length: 14; D: .; J: TRBJ2-3; DNA: TGTGCCAGCAGCCTTCATACAGCTACAGATACGCAGTATTTT; CDR3: CASSLHTATDTQYF
size: .; V: TRBV28; length: 15; D: .; J: TRBJ2-7; DNA: TGTGCCAGCAGCCCCCCGGGACTTCCACGCTACGAGCAGTACTTC; CDR3: CASSPPGLPRYEQYF
size: .; V: TRBV9; length: 16; D: .; J: TRBJ2-3; DNA: TGTGCCAGCAGCTCCCCACCAGGGGAATTCACAGATACGCAGTATTTT; CDR3: CASSSPPGEFTDTQYF
size: .; V: TRBV27; length: 14; D: .; J: TRBJ2-1; DNA: TGTGCCAGCAGCCTCGGATGGCGGCACAATGAGCAGTTCTTC; CDR3: CASSLGWRHNEQFF
size: .; V: TRBV28; length: 14; D: .; J: TRBJ2-1; DNA: TGTGCCAGCAGTTTTTGGGGGAGTAGAGTTGAGCAGTTCTTC; CDR3: CASSFWGSRVEQFF
size: few; V: TRBV27; length: 14; D: TRBD1; J: TRBJ1-2; DNA: TGTGCCAGCAGTCGAGGGACAGGGACCTATGGCTACACCTTC; CDR3: CASSRGTGTYGYTF
size: once; V: TRBV9; length: 17; D: TRBD2; J: TRBJ2-5; DNA: TGTGCCAGCAGCCCGAGCCCTCGAGCGGGAGGTATGGAGACCCAGTACTTC; CDR3: CASSPSPRAGGMETQYF
size: .; V: TRBV4-1; length: 15; D: .; J: TRBJ1-1; DNA: TGCGCCAGCAGCCAAGATTGGGGGGGGAACACTGAAGCTTTCTTT; CDR3: CASSQDWGGNTEAFF
size: .; V: TRBV27; length: 16; D: TRBD1; J: TRBJ1-2; DNA: TGTGCCAGCGCCCCGGGGACAGGGGGCGCTTTCGGTGGCTACACCTTC; CDR3: CASAPGTGGAFGGYTF
size: .; V: TRBV30; length: 12; D: TRBD2; J: TRBJ2-1; DNA: TGTGCCTGGGACGATGGGGGAGGGGAGCAGTTCTTC; CDR3: CAWDDGGGEQFF
size: .; V: TRBV6-5; length: 11; D: .; J: TRBJ2-7; DNA: TGTGCCAGCAGTTACTCGAGGACAGAGTACTTC; CDR3: CASSYSRTEYF
size: .; V: TRBV28; length: 12; D: .; J: TRBJ1-1; DNA: TGTGCCAGCCTGACCTCCGACACTGAAGCTTTCTTT; CDR3: CASLTSDTEAFF
size: .; V: TRBV10-2; length: 14; D: TRBD2; J: TRBJ2-7; DNA: TGCGCCAGCACCTGGGACTACGTTAGCTCCGAGCAGTACTTC; CDR3: CASTWDYVSSEQYF
size: .; V: TRBV29-1; length: 11; D: .; J: TRBJ1-1; DNA: TGCAGCGTTGGCAGTAACACTGAAGCTTTCTTT; CDR3: CSVGSNTEAFF
size: few; V: TRBV25-1; length: 14; D: .; J: TRBJ2-7; DNA: TGTGCCAGCAGTGAATCTTTCGGACCCTACGAGCAGTACTTC; CDR3: CASSESFGPYEQYF
size: .; V: TRBV7-6; length: 15; D: .; J: TRBJ2-1; DNA: TGTGCCAGCAGCAGACTAGAAATGGGGCGCAATGAGCAGTTCTTC; CDR3: CASSRLEMGRNEQFF
size: .; V: TRBV15; length: 12; D: .; J: TRBJ1-4; DNA: TGTGCCACCAGCAGCTGGGGTGAAAAACTGTTTTTT; CDR3: CATSSWGEKLFF
size: few; V: TRBV7-6; length: 14; D: TRBD1; J: TRBJ1-3; DNA: TGTGCCAGCAGCCCGGGACAGGATGGAAACACCATATATTTT; CDR3: CASSPGQDGNTIYF
size: .; V: TRBV19; length: 15; D: .; J: TRBJ1-2; DNA: TGTGCCAGTAGTATCACAGGACGTGGGGGCTATGGCTACACCTTC; CDR3: CASSITGRGGYGYTF
size: .; V: TRBV7-2; length: 15; D: .; J: TRBJ1-5; DNA: TGTGCCAGCAGCTCACTTCCCGGAAGCAATCAGCCCCAGCATTTT; CDR3: CASSSLPGSNQPQHF
size: .; V: TRBV18; length: 13; D: TRBD1; J: TRBJ2-1; DNA: TGTGCCAGCTCACGGACAGGGGGCGGTGAGCAGTTCTTC; CDR3: CASSRTGGGEQFF
size: .; V: TRBV27; length: 15; D: .; J: TRBJ2-3; DNA: TGTGCCAGCAGTTTATCCTCCTGGGGGTCAGATACGCAGTATTTT; CDR3: CASSLSSWGSDTQYF
size: .; V: TRBV13; length: 15; D: TRBD1; J: TRBJ2-2; DNA: TGTGCCAGCAGCCCTCTAACAGGGGCGACCGGGGAGCTGTTTTTT; CDR3: CASSPLTGATGELFF
size: .; V: TRBV27; length: 18; D: TRBD1; J: TRBJ1-2; DNA: TGTGCCAGCAGTCCCCTCAGTCGGACAGGGGTTTCGAACTATGGCTACACCTTC; CDR3: CASSPLSRTGVSNYGYTF
size: .; V: TRBV30; length: 15; D: .; J: TRBJ2-3; DNA: TGTGCCTGGAGTGTCTCTCCAGATCCCACAGATACGCAGTATTTT; CDR3: CAWSVSPDPTDTQYF
size: .; V: TRBV9; length: 13; D: .; J: TRBJ2-1; DNA: TGTGCCAGCAGCGCTACGGGGTACAATGAGCAGTTCTTC; CDR3: CASSATGYNEQFF
size: .; V: TRBV28; length: 14; D: .; J: TRBJ1-1; DNA: TGTGCCAGCAGTCCACATATGACGAACACTGAAGCTTTCTTT; CDR3: CASSPHMTNTEAFF
size: .; V: TRBV28; length: 16; D: TRBD1; J: TRBJ2-7; DNA: TGTGCCAGCAGTCCCTCCTCGACAGGGGAAACTTACGAGCAGTACTTC; CDR3: CASSPSSTGETYEQYF
size: .; V: TRBV6-5; length: 12; D: TRBD1; J: TRBJ2-7; DNA: TGTGCCAGCAGGGACAGGGACTACGAGCAGTACTTC; CDR3: CASRDRDYEQYF
size: .; V: TRBV29-1; length: 15; D: .; J: TRBJ1-1; DNA: TGCAGCGTAACGGCGTCCCAGGCAGCGAACACTGAAGCTTTCTTT; CDR3: CSVTASQAANTEAFF
size: .; V: TRBV7-3; length: 13; D: .; J: TRBJ2-5; DNA: TGTGCCAGCAGCCCCACTAGAGAAGAGACCCAGTACTTC; CDR3: CASSPTREETQYF